A selection of T cell receptor beta chains follows, all from one sample in a study of blood T cell repertoires in COVID-19. This table comes from immunoSEQ multiplex PCR, and its TCRdb copy is limited to in-frame clones, with some not included. The profile shows under 350,000 clones, 83% of them singletons. Material: peripheral blood. Receptors were obtained from a woman in her 50s who had recovered from COVID-19. Both conserved end residues are part of each CDR3. The D gene is left open where the match is weak. Rows may omit the clone size; those that give it use once, few, many or a size class.

abundance: -; v_gene: TRBV28; j_gene: TRBJ1-4; d_gene: TRBD1; CDR3nt: TGTGCCAGCAGGGACAGGGGGGCAACTAATGAAAAACTGTTTTTT; CDR3aa: CASRDRGATNEKLFF
abundance: once; v_gene: TRBV28; j_gene: TRBJ1-2; d_gene: -; CDR3nt: TGTGCCAGCAGTTTATCGACAGCCCGCGGCTACACCTTC; CDR3aa: CASSLSTARGYTF
abundance: -; v_gene: TRBV12-5; j_gene: TRBJ1-2; d_gene: -; CDR3nt: TGTGCTAGTGGTTTGGTACCCGGCGGTCCTAACTATGGCTACACCTTC; CDR3aa: CASGLVPGGPNYGYTF
abundance: -; v_gene: TRBV4-2; j_gene: TRBJ2-5; d_gene: TRBD2; CDR3nt: TGTGCCAGCAGCCAAGAAACCCCCAAGCGGGGGGGCCAAGAGACCCAGTACTTC; CDR3aa: CASSQETPKRGGQETQYF
abundance: -; v_gene: TRBV5-4; j_gene: TRBJ2-3; d_gene: TRBD2; CDR3nt: TGTGCCAGCAGCATAGCGGGAGGTGGACCAGATACGCAGTATTTT; CDR3aa: CASSIAGGGPDTQYF
abundance: -; v_gene: TRBV25-1; j_gene: TRBJ1-2; d_gene: -; CDR3nt: TGTGCCAGCAGTGATCCTGGACAGGGCTACACCTTC; CDR3aa: CASSDPGQGYTF
abundance: -; v_gene: TRBV19; j_gene: TRBJ1-3; d_gene: -; CDR3nt: TGTGCCACCAAAAAGCACTCTGGAAACACCATATATTTT; CDR3aa: CATKKHSGNTIYF
abundance: -; v_gene: TRBV30; j_gene: TRBJ1-6; d_gene: -; CDR3nt: TGTGCCTGGAGGGACAGCGGCTATAATTCACCCCTCCACTTT; CDR3aa: CAWRDSGYNSPLHF
abundance: -; v_gene: TRBV6-5; j_gene: TRBJ1-1; d_gene: -; CDR3nt: TGTGCCAGCATCCGAAGGGGGAACACTGAAGCTTTCTTT; CDR3aa: CASIRRGNTEAFF
abundance: -; v_gene: TRBV12-3/TRBV12-4; j_gene: TRBJ1-1; d_gene: -; CDR3nt: TGTGCCAGCAGTTTACAACAGGAGACTGAAGCTTTCTTT; CDR3aa: CASSLQQETEAFF
abundance: -; v_gene: TRBV28; j_gene: TRBJ2-1; d_gene: -; CDR3nt: TGTGCCAGCAGTCTAGGATACAATGAGCAGTTCTTC; CDR3aa: CASSLGYNEQFF
abundance: -; v_gene: TRBV19; j_gene: TRBJ2-3; d_gene: -; CDR3nt: TGTGCCAGTAGGGTGGAGGCTAGCACAGATACGCAGTATTTT; CDR3aa: CASRVEASTDTQYF
abundance: few; v_gene: TRBV9; j_gene: TRBJ1-2; d_gene: TRBD1; CDR3nt: TGTGCCAGCAGCGGCCCGGGGACAGGACCTTCTAAGGGTGGCTACACCTTC; CDR3aa: CASSGPGTGPSKGGYTF
abundance: -; v_gene: TRBV5-1; j_gene: TRBJ2-2; d_gene: TRBD1; CDR3nt: TGCGCCAGCAGCCTAGGGGGACAGGGTCCGGGGGAGCTGTTTTTT; CDR3aa: CASSLGGQGPGELFF
abundance: -; v_gene: TRBV28; j_gene: TRBJ2-7; d_gene: -; CDR3nt: TGTGCCAGCAGGGACACTCTTGGGGAGCAGTACTTC; CDR3aa: CASRDTLGEQYF
abundance: -; v_gene: TRBV7-9; j_gene: TRBJ1-1; d_gene: -; CDR3nt: TGTGCCAGCGGGCTGAACACTGAAGCTTTCTTT; CDR3aa: CASGLNTEAFF
abundance: -; v_gene: TRBV11-2; j_gene: TRBJ2-7; d_gene: -; CDR3nt: TGTGCCAGCAGCCCAATCGCCCGGGGCGAGCAGTACTTC; CDR3aa: CASSPIARGEQYF
abundance: -; v_gene: TRBV2; j_gene: TRBJ2-3; d_gene: TRBD2; CDR3nt: TGTGCCAGCAGCCAAACTAGCGGGAGGACAGATACGCAGTATTTT; CDR3aa: CASSQTSGRTDTQYF
abundance: -; v_gene: TRBV10-3; j_gene: TRBJ2-5; d_gene: TRBD2; CDR3nt: TGTGCCATCAGCACCGGGACTAGCGGAGGGGAGACCCAGTACTTC; CDR3aa: CAISTGTSGGETQYF
abundance: -; v_gene: TRBV11-3; j_gene: TRBJ2-2; d_gene: -; CDR3nt: TGTGCCAGCAGCTTAGAGGGATGGGGAGCCTACACCGGGGAGCTGTTTTTT; CDR3aa: CASSLEGWGAYTGELFF
abundance: -; v_gene: TRBV28; j_gene: TRBJ1-3; d_gene: -; CDR3nt: TGTGCCAGCAGTTCGGAGGGGAGACCCTCTGGAAACACCATATATTTT; CDR3aa: CASSSEGRPSGNTIYF
abundance: -; v_gene: TRBV2; j_gene: TRBJ2-5; d_gene: -; CDR3nt: TGTGCCAGCAGTGAAGAACAGATCCGAGAGACCCAGTACTTC; CDR3aa: CASSEEQIRETQYF
abundance: -; v_gene: TRBV28; j_gene: TRBJ1-2; d_gene: -; CDR3nt: TGTGCCAGCACCTTGGACTTATACTATGGCTACACCTTC; CDR3aa: CASTLDLYYGYTF
abundance: -; v_gene: TRBV15; j_gene: TRBJ1-5; d_gene: TRBD1; CDR3nt: TGTGCCACCAGCAGTCATGGACAGGTGGAGCAGCCCCAGCATTTT; CDR3aa: CATSSHGQVEQPQHF
abundance: -; v_gene: TRBV7-3; j_gene: TRBJ2-7; d_gene: -; CDR3nt: TGTGCCAGCAGCTTAAGACCGGGGACTGAGCTCTACGAGCAGTACTTC; CDR3aa: CASSLRPGTELYEQYF
abundance: -; v_gene: TRBV7-9; j_gene: TRBJ1-1; d_gene: -; CDR3nt: TGTGCCAGCAGCCGTCATGGGGGGGGTTCGGCTGAAGCTTTCTTT; CDR3aa: CASSRHGGGSAEAFF
abundance: -; v_gene: TRBV10-1; j_gene: TRBJ2-5; d_gene: -; CDR3nt: TGCGCCAGCAGTGAGTTCCACGCGGGGCGTGAGACCCAGTACTTC; CDR3aa: CASSEFHAGRETQYF